Listed below are T cell receptor beta chains from one sample, sequenced in a study of cytomegalovirus exposure and HLA in healthy donors. Profiled with immunoSEQ multiplex PCR; TCRdb holds only in-frame clones, not every one. This sample's clone table lists tens of thousands of clones. The sequencing input was PBMCs. The receptors derive from a man aged 40-49 years in good health and CMV-seronegative. Both conserved end residues are part of each CDR3. A D gene is named only where the DNA matches it firmly.

cdr3_aa cdr3_nt j_call d_call v_call
CAISDTGQGGGNQPQHF TGTGCCATCAGTGACACGGGACAGGGGGGGGGCAATCAGCCCCAGCATTTT TRBJ1-5 TRBD1 TRBV10-3
CASSLVEGADGYTF TGTGCCAGCAGCTTAGTAGAGGGGGCTGATGGCTACACCTTC TRBJ1-2 TRBD1 TRBV7-2
CASSLGGKANEKLFF TGTGCCAGCAGCCTTGGGGGCAAAGCTAATGAAAAACTGTTTTTT TRBJ1-4 . TRBV7-9
CASSFLTGASEQYF TGCGCCAGCAGCTTTCTAACAGGGGCTAGCGAGCAGTACTTC TRBJ2-7 TRBD1 TRBV5-1
CASNDGAGANVLTF TGTGCCAGCAATGACGGGGCTGGGGCCAACGTCCTGACTTTC TRBJ2-6 . TRBV13
CASSLVGGSHETQYF TGTGCCAGCAGCTTAGTGGGCGGGAGTCATGAGACCCAGTACTTC TRBJ2-5 TRBD2 TRBV11-3
CASNKQGNTGELFF TGTGCCAGTAACAAACAGGGGAACACCGGGGAGCTGTTTTTT TRBJ2-2 . TRBV19
CASSRWGTGSYEQYF TGTGCCAGCAGCCGCTGGGGGACAGGATCCTACGAGCAGTACTTC TRBJ2-7 TRBD1 TRBV5-6
CAWSVPERNTGELFF TGTGCCTGGAGTGTACCCGAGCGGAACACCGGGGAGCTGTTTTTT TRBJ2-2 . TRBV30
CAWSPRQVNQPQHF TGTGCCTGGAGTCCTCGACAGGTCAATCAGCCCCAGCATTTT TRBJ1-5 . TRBV30
CASSESPRGSPLHF TGTGCCAGCAGTGAATCCCCCCGGGGTTCACCCCTCCACTTT TRBJ1-6 . TRBV2
CASSRTLVGPNTGELFF TGTGCCAGCAGCCGCACTCTCGTGGGGCCGAACACCGGGGAGCTGTTTTTT TRBJ2-2 . TRBV11-2
CASSVASGGNYEQYF TGTGCCAGCAGCGTAGCTAGCGGGGGAAACTACGAGCAGTACTTC TRBJ2-7 TRBD2 TRBV9
CASSLVATGARTGELFF TGTGCCAGCAGCTTAGTAGCAACAGGGGCCCGCACCGGGGAGCTGTTTTTT TRBJ2-2 TRBD1 TRBV7-6
CASNPAERGYNEQFF TGTGCCAGCAACCCAGCGGAGAGGGGGTACAATGAGCAGTTCTTC TRBJ2-1 . TRBV28
CASSPRTDSYEQYF TGTGCCAGCTCACCGAGGACAGACTCCTACGAGCAGTACTTC TRBJ2-7 . TRBV18
CATSRETWANVLTF TGTGCCACCAGCAGAGAGACTTGGGCCAACGTCCTGACTTTC TRBJ2-6 . TRBV15
CASSPRQGAGNTEAFF TGTGCCAGCAGCCCGAGACAGGGGGCGGGAAACACTGAAGCTTTCTTT TRBJ1-1 TRBD1 TRBV7-9
CASSSLGGQYNEQFF TGTGCCAGCAGCTCGTTAGGTGGGCAATACAATGAGCAGTTCTTC TRBJ2-1 . TRBV5-6
CASSVIAGNTEAFF TGTGCCAGCAGTGTCATCGCGGGGAACACTGAAGCTTTCTTT TRBJ1-1 . TRBV2
CASSESSPGEGYEAFF TGTGCCAGCAGTGAAAGTAGCCCCGGCGAAGGATATGAAGCTTTCTTT TRBJ1-1 . TRBV6-1
CASSDGFNTIYF TGTGCCAGCAGTGACGGGTTCAACACCATATATTTT TRBJ1-3 . TRBV25-1
CAGSVRAGHTDTQYF TGTGCCGGGAGTGTAAGAGCGGGACACACAGATACGCAGTATTTT TRBJ2-3 . TRBV30
CAWSSGRAQETQYF TGTGCCTGGAGTAGCGGGAGGGCCCAAGAGACCCAGTACTTC TRBJ2-5 TRBD2 TRBV30
CAWSERLRGNQPQHF TGTGCCTGGAGTGAAAGGTTACGGGGCAATCAGCCCCAGCATTTT TRBJ1-5 . TRBV30
CASSLRTGTAGNTIYF TGTGCCAGCAGTCTCCGGACAGGGACAGCTGGAAACACCATATATTTT TRBJ1-3 TRBD1 TRBV2
CSVGAVAGGGNEQYF TGCAGCGTTGGAGCCGTAGCGGGAGGTGGGAACGAGCAGTACTTC TRBJ2-7 TRBD2 TRBV29-1
CSVEPIGQAANYGYTF TGCAGCGTTGAACCCATCGGACAGGCAGCTAACTATGGCTACACCTTC TRBJ1-2 TRBD1 TRBV29-1
CASSDRWTTDTQYF TGTGCCAGCAGTGACAGGTGGACCACAGATACGCAGTATTTT TRBJ2-3 . TRBV6-5
CATSRASGQGYSNQPQHF TGTGCCACCAGCAGAGCCTCGGGACAGGGGTATAGCAATCAGCCCCAGCATTTT TRBJ1-5 TRBD1 TRBV15
CASSELPEQFF TGTGCCAGCAGCGAACTTCCTGAGCAGTTCTTC TRBJ2-1 . TRBV7-2
CASSKQGASDTQYF TGTGCCAGCAGCAAACAGGGGGCCTCAGATACGCAGTATTTT TRBJ2-3 TRBD1 TRBV7-3
CASSLGTGAYEQYF TGTGCCAGCAGCTTGGGGACAGGGGCCTACGAGCAGTACTTC TRBJ2-7 TRBD1 TRBV5-6
CASSGQGVATSYNEQFF TGTGCCAGCAGTGGACAAGGGGTGGCAACCTCCTACAATGAGCAGTTCTTC TRBJ2-1 . TRBV25-1
CSSGNGIHTQYF TGCTCTAGCGGGAACGGGATACATACGCAGTATTTT TRBJ2-3 TRBD2 TRBV4-3
CAISDFGGGADTQYF TGTGCCATCAGTGATTTTGGGGGAGGAGCAGATACGCAGTATTTT TRBJ2-3 . TRBV10-3
CAISDSRSTDTQYF TGTGCCATCAGTGATAGTCGTAGCACAGATACGCAGTATTTT TRBJ2-3 . TRBV10-3
CASSSLGQGLYEQYF TGTGCCAGCAGTTCACTGGGGCAGGGGTTGTACGAGCAGTACTTC TRBJ2-7 . TRBV28
CASSLTGGIGVNYGYTF TGTGCCAGCAGCCTGACAGGGGGGATCGGTGTTAACTATGGCTACACCTTC TRBJ1-2 TRBD1 TRBV7-2
CASSLEQGGGTEAFF TGCGCCAGCAGCTTGGAGCAGGGAGGGGGCACTGAAGCTTTCTTT TRBJ1-1 . TRBV5-1
CASSLNRDGYTF TGTGCCAGCAGCCTCAACAGGGATGGCTACACCTTC TRBJ1-2 . TRBV7-2
CASSDGGDQRNPYGYTF TGTGCCAGCAGTGATGGGGGGGATCAACGCAACCCATATGGCTACACCTTC TRBJ1-2 . TRBV6-1
CASSETSGRAHEQYF TGTGCCAGCAGTGAGACTAGCGGGAGAGCCCACGAGCAGTACTTC TRBJ2-7 TRBD2 TRBV6-1
CASSLAASGGFQSYEQYF TGCGCCAGCAGCTTGGCCGCTAGCGGGGGCTTCCAAAGCTACGAGCAGTACTTC TRBJ2-7 TRBD2 TRBV5-1
CASSLGLAGVEQYF TGTGCCAGCAGTTTGGGACTAGCGGGAGTCGAGCAGTACTTC TRBJ2-7 TRBD2 TRBV27
CASSSKGDPETQYF TGTGCCAGCAGCTCGAAAGGGGATCCGGAGACCCAGTACTTC TRBJ2-5 . TRBV5-4
CASSKTDYSNQPQHF TGTGCCAGCAGCAAGACAGATTATAGCAATCAGCCCCAGCATTTT TRBJ1-5 . TRBV7-8
CAGSDLSGVSYEQYF TGTGCCGGGAGTGATCTTAGCGGGGTCTCCTACGAGCAGTACTTC TRBJ2-7 TRBD2 TRBV30
CASSNLGQGYEQYF TGTGCCAGCTCAAACCTGGGACAGGGCTACGAGCAGTACTTC TRBJ2-7 TRBD1 TRBV18
CASRPGWGGEPGNTIYF TGCGCCAGCAGACCCGGATGGGGGGGCGAGCCTGGAAACACCATATATTTT TRBJ1-3 . TRBV5-1
CASSESSAANVLTF TGTGCCAGCAGTGAAAGCTCCGCGGCCAACGTCCTGACTTTC TRBJ2-6 . TRBV6-1
CAWNLANGYEQYF TGTGCCTGGAATCTTGCGAACGGCTACGAGCAGTACTTC TRBJ2-7 . TRBV30
CASSFSGGGLTNEKLFF TGTGCCAGCAGTTTTTCAGGAGGGGGCTTAACTAATGAAAAACTGTTTTTT TRBJ1-4 TRBD1 TRBV27
CASSQDPTGEAHSSDNEQFF TGCGCCAGCAGCCAAGATCCCACAGGAGAAGCCCATTCCTCCGACAATGAGCAGTTCTTC TRBJ2-1 . TRBV4-1
CASSQRQGNSNQPQHF TGCGCCAGCAGCCAAAGGCAGGGGAATAGCAATCAGCCCCAGCATTTT TRBJ1-5 . TRBV4-1
CASSASITDTQYF TGTGCCAGCAGCGCATCCATCACAGATACGCAGTATTTT TRBJ2-3 . TRBV9
CAWSASGLLFYEQYF TGTGCCTGGAGTGCCTCTGGGCTACTCTTCTACGAGCAGTACTTC TRBJ2-7 . TRBV30
CASSLTGAPGDEQYF TGTGCCAGCAGCCTAACAGGGGCGCCTGGAGACGAGCAGTACTTC TRBJ2-7 TRBD1 TRBV28
CACGRGNYGYTF TGTGCCTGCGGGAGGGGAAACTATGGCTACACCTTC TRBJ1-2 . TRBV19
CASSHDGSRTGELFF TGCGCCAGCAGCCATGACGGGAGCCGGACCGGGGAGCTGTTTTTT TRBJ2-2 . TRBV4-3